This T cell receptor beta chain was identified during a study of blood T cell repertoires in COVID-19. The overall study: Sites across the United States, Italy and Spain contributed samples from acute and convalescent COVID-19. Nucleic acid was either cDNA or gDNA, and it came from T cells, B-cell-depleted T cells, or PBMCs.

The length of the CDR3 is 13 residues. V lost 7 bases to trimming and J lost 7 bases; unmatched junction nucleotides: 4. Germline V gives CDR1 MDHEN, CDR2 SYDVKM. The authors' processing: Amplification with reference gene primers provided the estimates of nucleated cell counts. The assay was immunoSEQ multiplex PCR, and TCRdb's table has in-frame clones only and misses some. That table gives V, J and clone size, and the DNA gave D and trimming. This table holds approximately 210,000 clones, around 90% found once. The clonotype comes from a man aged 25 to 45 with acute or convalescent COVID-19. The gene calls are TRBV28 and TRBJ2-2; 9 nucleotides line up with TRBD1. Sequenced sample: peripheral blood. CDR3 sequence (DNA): TGTGCCAGCATGACAGGGGGAAGCGGGGAGCTGTTTTTT. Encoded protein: CASMTGGSGELFF.